Reported below is one TCR beta chain. Original analysis: Researchers report that nucleated cell counts were estimated from reference gene primer amplification. The method was immunoSEQ multiplex PCR; TCRdb's version includes in-frame clones alone and lacks a portion of them. That table gives V, J and clone size, and the DNA gave D and trimming. The sample comprises about 390,000 clones, approximately 89% of which are singletons, and about 2.5% rests with the top ten. The data are from a study of blood T cell repertoires in COVID-19. Study overall: Sites across the United States, Italy and Spain contributed samples from acute and convalescent COVID-19.

CDR1 and CDR2 (germline): SGHAT, FQNNGV. This CDR3 is 15 amino acids long. V shed 5 bases and J 2 bases; nucleotides not matched to a gene: 7. Followed longitudinally, the Seattle patients had been enrolled during active infection. This clonotype was obtained from a woman between 55 and 75 years old with COVID-19, enrolled during active disease. The gene calls are TRBV11-2 and TRBJ2-3; 7 nucleotides match TRBD1. Sequenced input: peripheral blood. DNA for the CDR3: TGTGCCAGCAGCCTGAACAGGGGACACACAGATACGCAGTATTTT. Encoded protein: CASSLNRGHTDTQYF.